The rows below give T cell receptor beta chains drawn from one sample of a study of blood T cell repertoires in COVID-19. Some clones are missing from TCRdb's copy, which holds only in-frame ones; the method was immunoSEQ multiplex PCR. The sample carries around 39,000 clones, 80% to 90% recorded once. Sequencing input: peripheral blood. Every receptor here comes from a human donor in a cohort sampled during active COVID-19. Both conserved end residues are part of each CDR3. Fields, in order: J gene, V gene, D gene, clone size, CDR3 protein, CDR3 DNA. A D gene is named only where the DNA matches it firmly. Some rows mark clone size as missing; the rest say once, few, many or name a class of expanded clone.

>TRBJ2-6|TRBV19|TRBD1|-
CASRPRVFEQGAPGANVLTF
TGTGCCAGTAGGCCCCGGGTCTTCGAACAGGGGGCGCCCGGGGCCAACGTCCTGACTTTC
>TRBJ1-2|TRBV6-2/TRBV6-3|-|-
CASSEPLEGYTF
TGTGCCAGCAGTGAGCCCTTGGAGGGCTACACCTTC
>TRBJ1-1|TRBV7-9|-|-
CASSARSGTTLGAFF
TGTGCCAGCAGCGCCCGATCCGGGACAACGTTAGGAGCTTTCTTT
>TRBJ2-5|TRBV5-1|-|once
CASSGLPGIETQYF
TGCGCCAGCAGCGGGCTCCCAGGGATTGAGACCCAGTACTTC
>TRBJ1-4|TRBV7-2|-|-
CASSLITGFSNEKLFF
TGTGCCAGCAGCTTAATCACGGGGTTTTCTAATGAAAAACTGTTTTTT
>TRBJ1-1|TRBV6-1|-|-
CASSEDVRTEAFF
TGTGCCAGCAGTGAAGACGTGCGCACTGAAGCTTTCTTT
>TRBJ2-3|TRBV18|TRBD1|-
CASSPGLGTGDTDTQYF
TGTGCCAGCTCACCCGGTCTCGGGACAGGGGACACAGATACGCAGTATTTT
>TRBJ1-2|TRBV27|-|-
CASSFAGLGGYTF
TGTGCCAGCAGTTTTGCAGGACTGGGTGGCTACACCTTC
>TRBJ1-4|TRBV7-2|-|-
CASSPGSGTTNEKLFF
TGTGCCAGCAGCCCGGGGAGCGGAACAACTAATGAAAAACTGTTTTTT
>TRBJ1-2|TRBV7-2|TRBD1|-
CASSLVSRQGEDGYTF
TGTGCCAGCAGCTTAGTGTCAAGACAGGGGGAGGATGGCTACACCTTC
>TRBJ2-1|TRBV10-3|TRBD2|once
CATLGGSSYNEQFF
TGTGCCACCCTCGGCGGGAGCTCCTACAATGAGCAGTTCTTC
>TRBJ2-2|TRBV7-2|TRBD1|-
CASSLGPFQGAPTGELFF
TGTGCCAGCAGCTTAGGTCCCTTTCAGGGGGCGCCCACCGGGGAGCTGTTTTTT
>TRBJ1-1|TRBV9|TRBD1|-
CASSGQGRNTEAFF
TGTGCCAGCAGCGGACAGGGGCGGAACACTGAAGCTTTCTTT
>TRBJ2-3|TRBV5-1|-|-
CASSLEGGTDTQYF
TGCGCCAGCAGCCTAGAGGGGGGCACAGATACGCAGTATTTT